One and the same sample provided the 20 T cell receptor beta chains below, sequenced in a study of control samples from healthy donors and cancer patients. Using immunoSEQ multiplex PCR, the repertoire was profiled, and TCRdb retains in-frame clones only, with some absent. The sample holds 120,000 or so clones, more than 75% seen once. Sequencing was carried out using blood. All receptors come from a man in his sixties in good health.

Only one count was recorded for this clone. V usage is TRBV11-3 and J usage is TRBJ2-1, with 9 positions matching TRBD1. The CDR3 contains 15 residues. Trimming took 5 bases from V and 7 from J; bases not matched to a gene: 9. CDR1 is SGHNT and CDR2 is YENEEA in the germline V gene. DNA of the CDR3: TGTGCCAGCAGCCTAGGACAGGGGCCCTTGAATGAGCAGTTCTTC. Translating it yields CASSLGQGPLNEQFF.

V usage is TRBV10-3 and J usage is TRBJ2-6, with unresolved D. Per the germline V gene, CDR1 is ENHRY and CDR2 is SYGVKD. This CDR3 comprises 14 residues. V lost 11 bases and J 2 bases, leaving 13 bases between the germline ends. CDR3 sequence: CAVRTATGANVLTF. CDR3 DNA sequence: TGTGCCGTCCGGACGGCGACTGGGGCCAACGTCCTGACTTTC.

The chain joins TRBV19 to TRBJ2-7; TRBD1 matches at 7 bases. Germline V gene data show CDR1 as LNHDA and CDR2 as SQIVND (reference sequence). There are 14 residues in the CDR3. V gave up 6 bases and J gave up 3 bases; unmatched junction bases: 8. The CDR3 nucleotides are TGTGCCAGTAGACCTACAGGGGACCGCTACGAGCAGTACTTC. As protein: CASRPTGDRYEQYF. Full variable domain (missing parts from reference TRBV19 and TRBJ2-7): DGGITQSPKYLFRKEGQNVTLSCEQNLNHDAMYWYRQDPGQGLRLIYYSQIVNDFQKGDIAEGYSVSREKKESFPLTVTSAQKNPTAFYLCASRPTGDRYEQYFGPGTRLTVT.

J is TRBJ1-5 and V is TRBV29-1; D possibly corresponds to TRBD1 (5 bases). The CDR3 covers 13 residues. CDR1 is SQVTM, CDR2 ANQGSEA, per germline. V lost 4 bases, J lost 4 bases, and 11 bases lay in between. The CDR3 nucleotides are TGCAGCGTTGCCGACAGCACTAATCAGCCCCAGCATTTT. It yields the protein CSVADSTNQPQHF.

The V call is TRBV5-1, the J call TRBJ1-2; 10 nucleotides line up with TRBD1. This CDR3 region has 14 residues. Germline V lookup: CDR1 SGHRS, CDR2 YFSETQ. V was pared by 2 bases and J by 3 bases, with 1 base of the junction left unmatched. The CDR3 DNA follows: TGCGCCAGCAGCTTTGGGACAGGGGACTATGGCTACACCTTC. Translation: CASSFGTGDYGYTF. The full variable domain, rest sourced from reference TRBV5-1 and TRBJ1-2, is KAGVTQTPRYLIKTRGQQVTLSCSPISGHRSVSWYQQTPGQGLQFLFEYFSETQRNKGNFPGRFSGRQFSNSRSEMNVSTLELGDSALYLCASSFGTGDYGYTFGSGTRLTVV.

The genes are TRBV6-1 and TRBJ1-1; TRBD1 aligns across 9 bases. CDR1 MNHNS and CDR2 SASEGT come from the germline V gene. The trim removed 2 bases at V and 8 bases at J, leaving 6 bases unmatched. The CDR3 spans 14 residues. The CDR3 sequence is CASSELGGTGEAFF. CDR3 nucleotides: TGTGCCAGCAGTGAACTCGGTGGGACAGGGGAAGCTTTCTTT.

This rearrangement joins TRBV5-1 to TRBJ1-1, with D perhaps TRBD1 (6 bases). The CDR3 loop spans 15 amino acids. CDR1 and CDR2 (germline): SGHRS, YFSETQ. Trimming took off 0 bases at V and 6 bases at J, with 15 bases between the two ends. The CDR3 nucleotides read TGCGCCAGCAGCTTGGGGGCACGGGGGGCCTCTGAAGCTTTCTTT. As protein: CASSLGARGASEAFF.

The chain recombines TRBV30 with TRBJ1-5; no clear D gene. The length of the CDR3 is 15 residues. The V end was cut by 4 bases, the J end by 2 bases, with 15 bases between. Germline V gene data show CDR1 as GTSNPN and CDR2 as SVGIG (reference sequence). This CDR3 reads CAWTPRRPRNQPQHF. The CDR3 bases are TGTGCCTGGACCCCGAGGCGGCCACGCAATCAGCCCCAGCATTTT.

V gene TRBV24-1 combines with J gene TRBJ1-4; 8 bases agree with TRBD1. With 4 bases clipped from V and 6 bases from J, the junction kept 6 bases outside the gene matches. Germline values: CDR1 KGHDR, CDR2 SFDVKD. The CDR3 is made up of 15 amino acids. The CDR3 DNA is TGTGCCACCAGTGACCCCGGGACAGGTCATGAAAAACTGTTTTTT. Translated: CATSDPGTGHEKLFF.

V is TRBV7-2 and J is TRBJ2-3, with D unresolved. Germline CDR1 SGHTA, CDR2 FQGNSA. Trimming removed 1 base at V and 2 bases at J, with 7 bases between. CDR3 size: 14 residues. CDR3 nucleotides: TGTGCCAGCAGCTTAGTTGCTTTCACAGATACGCAGTATTTT. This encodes CASSLVAFTDTQYF. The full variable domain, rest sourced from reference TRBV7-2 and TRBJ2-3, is GAGVSQSPSNKVTEKGKDVELRCDPISGHTALYWYRQSLGQGLEFLIYFQGNSAPDKSGLPSDRFSAERTGGSVSTLTIQRTQQEDSAVYLCASSLVAFTDTQYFGPGTRLTVL.

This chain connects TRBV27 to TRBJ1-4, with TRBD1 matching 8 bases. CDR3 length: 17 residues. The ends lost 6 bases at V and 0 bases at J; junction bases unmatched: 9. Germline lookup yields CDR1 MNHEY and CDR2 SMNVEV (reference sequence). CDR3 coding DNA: TGTGCCAGCAGCACCTCAAACAGGGGGGCAACTAATGAAAAACTGTTTTTT. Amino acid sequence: CASSTSNRGATNEKLFF.

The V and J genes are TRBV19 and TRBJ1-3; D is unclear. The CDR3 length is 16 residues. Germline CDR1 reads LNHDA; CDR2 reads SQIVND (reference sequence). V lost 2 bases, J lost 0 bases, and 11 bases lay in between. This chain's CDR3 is CASSISVLGSGNTIYF. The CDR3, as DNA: TGTGCCAGTAGTATATCAGTCTTAGGCTCTGGAAACACCATATATTTT.

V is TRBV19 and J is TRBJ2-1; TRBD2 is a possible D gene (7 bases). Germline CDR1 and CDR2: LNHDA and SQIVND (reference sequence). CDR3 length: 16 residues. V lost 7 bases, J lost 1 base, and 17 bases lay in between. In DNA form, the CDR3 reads TGTGCCAGTAATGGGGGGGCGGTTGTTTCCTACAATGAGCAGTTCTTC. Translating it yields CASNGGAVVSYNEQFF.

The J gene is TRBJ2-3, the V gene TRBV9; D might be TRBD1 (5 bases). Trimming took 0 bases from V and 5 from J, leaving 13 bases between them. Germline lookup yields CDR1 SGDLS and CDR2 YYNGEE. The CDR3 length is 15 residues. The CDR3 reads CASSVGVYQGDTQYF. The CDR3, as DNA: TGTGCCAGCAGCGTAGGTGTCTATCAGGGAGATACGCAGTATTTT.

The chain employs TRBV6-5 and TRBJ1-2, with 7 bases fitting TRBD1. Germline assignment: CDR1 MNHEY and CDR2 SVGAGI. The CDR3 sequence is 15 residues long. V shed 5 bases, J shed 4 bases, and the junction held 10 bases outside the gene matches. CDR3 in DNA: TGTGCCAGCAGTAATACCCGACAGGGTATCTATGGCTACACCTTC. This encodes CASSNTRQGIYGYTF.

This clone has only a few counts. CDR3 nucleotides: TGTGCCTTAAAACGGGGCTCCTATAATTCACCCCTCCACTTT. Its protein is CALKRGSYNSPLHF. The chain combines TRBV30 with TRBJ1-6, with D hard to call. There are 14 residues in the CDR3. CDR1 GTSNPN and CDR2 SVGIG come from the germline V gene (reference sequence). Trimming removed 7 bases from V and 0 bases from J, with 10 bases in between.

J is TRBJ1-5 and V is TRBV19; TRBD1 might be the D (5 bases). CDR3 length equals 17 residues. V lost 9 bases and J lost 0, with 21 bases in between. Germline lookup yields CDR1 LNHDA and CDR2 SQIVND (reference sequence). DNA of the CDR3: TGTGCCAGCTCCTGGGGGGTCGGGGATTATAGCAATCAGCCCCAGCATTTT. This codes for CASSWGVGDYSNQPQHF.

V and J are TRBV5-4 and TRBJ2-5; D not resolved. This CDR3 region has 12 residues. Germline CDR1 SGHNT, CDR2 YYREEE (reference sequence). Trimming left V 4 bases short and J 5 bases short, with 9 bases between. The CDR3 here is CASSPPGETQYF. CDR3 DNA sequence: TGTGCCAGCAGCCCGCCCGGTGAGACCCAGTACTTC.

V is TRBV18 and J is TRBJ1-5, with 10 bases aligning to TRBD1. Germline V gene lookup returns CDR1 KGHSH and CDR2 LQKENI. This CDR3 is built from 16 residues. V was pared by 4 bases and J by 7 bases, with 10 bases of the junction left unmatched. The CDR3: CASSRLGGTGVQPQHF. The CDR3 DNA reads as TGTGCCAGCTCACGGTTAGGCGGGACAGGGGTCCAGCCCCAGCATTTT.

Here the CDR3 reads CASSLALGYGYTF. The CDR3 DNA reads as TGTGCCAGCAGCTTAGCGCTCGGTTATGGCTACACCTTC. The chain links TRBV7-8 to TRBJ1-2; no reliable D call. Germline values: CDR1 SGHVS, CDR2 FQNEAQ. The V and J ends lost 0 bases and 5 bases respectively, with 7 bases between them. The CDR3 is 13 amino acids.